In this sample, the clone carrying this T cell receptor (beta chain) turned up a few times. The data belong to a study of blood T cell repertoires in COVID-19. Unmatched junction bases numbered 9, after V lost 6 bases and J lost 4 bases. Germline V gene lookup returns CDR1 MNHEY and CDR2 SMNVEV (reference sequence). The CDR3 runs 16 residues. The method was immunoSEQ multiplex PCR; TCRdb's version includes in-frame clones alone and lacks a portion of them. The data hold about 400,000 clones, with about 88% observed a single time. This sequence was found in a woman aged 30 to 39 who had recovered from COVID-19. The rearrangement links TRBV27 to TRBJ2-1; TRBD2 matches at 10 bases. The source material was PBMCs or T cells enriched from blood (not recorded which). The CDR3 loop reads CASRISGTSEYNEQFF. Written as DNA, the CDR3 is TGTGCCAGCAGGATAAGTGGGACTAGCGAGTACAATGAGCAGTTCTTC.